This is a list of T cell receptor beta chains from one sample in a study of cytomegalovirus exposure and HLA in healthy donors. The table came from immunoSEQ multiplex PCR; TCRdb's copy has only in-frame clones and leaves some out. The data show some 110,000 clones, around 70% seen once. Sequenced input: PBMCs. The receptors originated from a man aged 25 to 40 in good health and CMV-seropositive. The CDR3 runs from the conserved cysteine through the conserved F or W. D genes are given only for firm matches. Not every row has a clone size; where given, it reads once, few, many or a size class.

V	J	size	D	CDR3	DNA
TRBV7-9	TRBJ1-2	.	.	CASSFGTLYGYTF	TGTGCCAGCAGCTTCGGGACACTGTATGGCTACACCTTC
TRBV7-7	TRBJ2-5	few	TRBD1	CASSEGQRPRETQYF	TGTGCTAGCAGCGAGGGACAGAGACCCAGGGAGACCCAGTACTTC
TRBV9	TRBJ2-1	once	TRBD2	CASSRPSGRTRERSSYNEQFF	TGTGCCAGCAGCCGTCCTAGCGGGCGCACGAGGGAGAGGAGCTCCTACAATGAGCAGTTCTTC
TRBV18	TRBJ2-7	.	TRBD2	CASSQTSGGAGEQYF	TGTGCCAGCTCTCAAACTAGCGGGGGGGCCGGCGAGCAGTACTTC
TRBV5-4	TRBJ1-6	.	TRBD1	CASGQGPSAGYNSPLHF	TGTGCCAGTGGACAGGGGCCGAGCGCTGGATATAATTCACCCCTCCACTTT
TRBV11-3	TRBJ2-3	.	TRBD1	CASSSDRGRVDTQYF	TGTGCCAGCAGCTCTGACAGGGGGCGAGTAGATACGCAGTATTTT
TRBV5-4	TRBJ2-1	.	.	CASSLGLVTYNEQFF	TGTGCCAGCAGCTTGGGGCTAGTCACCTACAATGAGCAGTTCTTC
TRBV29-1	TRBJ2-7	.	.	CSVERVGSSEQYF	TGCAGCGTTGAACGGGTCGGCTCCTCCGAGCAGTACTTC
TRBV5-8	TRBJ2-7	.	.	CASSLFRGSSYEQYF	TGTGCCAGCAGCTTATTTCGGGGGTCGTCCTACGAGCAGTACTTC
TRBV6-5	TRBJ1-1	.	TRBD1	CASSTGGGTEAFF	TGTGCCAGCAGTACAGGGGGGGGAACTGAAGCTTTCTTT
TRBV4-2	TRBJ1-4	.	TRBD1	CASSQVGTGREKLFF	TGTGCCAGCAGCCAAGTGGGGACAGGGAGGGAAAAACTGTTTTTT
TRBV9	TRBJ2-1	few	.	CASSVGPGEKVFF	TGTGCCAGCAGCGTCGGACCCGGGGAGAAGGTATTCTTC
TRBV5-1	TRBJ2-1	.	TRBD2	CASSLGTRVHNEQFF	TGCGCCAGCAGCCTTGGGACTAGGGTCCACAATGAGCAGTTCTTC
TRBV2	TRBJ1-5	.	.	CASSENRPNQPQHF	TGTGCCAGCAGTGAGAACAGGCCTAATCAGCCCCAGCATTTT
TRBV19	TRBJ1-1	.	TRBD1	CASSIGDRGIEAFF	TGTGCCAGTAGTATAGGGGACAGGGGTATTGAAGCTTTCTTT
TRBV14	TRBJ2-7	.	.	CASSQGYDEQYF	TGTGCCAGCAGCCAAGGCTACGACGAGCAGTACTTC
TRBV4-1	TRBJ2-3	.	TRBD1	CASSQDYRANRGTDTQYF	TGCGCCAGCAGCCAAGATTATCGTGCAAACAGGGGGACAGATACGCAGTATTTT
TRBV28	TRBJ2-1	.	TRBD1	CASSLQGVGYNEQFF	TGTGCCAGCAGCCTACAGGGGGTGGGGTACAATGAGCAGTTCTTC
TRBV5-1	TRBJ2-5	.	.	CASRLTEETQYF	TGCGCCAGCAGGCTCACAGAAGAGACCCAGTACTTC
TRBV6-6	TRBJ1-3	.	TRBD1	CASSYSTGGSGNTIYF	TGTGCCAGCAGTTACTCGACAGGGGGCTCTGGAAACACCATATATTTT
TRBV7-3	TRBJ2-1	.	TRBD2	CASSLTGGYNEQFF	TGTGCCAGCAGCTTAACGGGAGGGTACAATGAGCAGTTCTTC
TRBV2	TRBJ1-4	.	TRBD1	CASSRLTGATNEKLFF	TGTGCCAGCAGTAGGCTGACAGGGGCAACTAATGAAAAACTGTTTTTT
TRBV5-1	TRBJ2-3	.	TRBD1	CASSLEQGAADTQYF	TGCGCCAGCAGCTTGGAACAGGGGGCGGCAGATACGCAGTATTTT
TRBV6-5	TRBJ1-1	few	TRBD1	CASSRGTGGTEAFF	TGTGCCAGCAGCCGCGGGACAGGGGGCACTGAAGCTTTCTTT
TRBV6-5	TRBJ1-2	.	.	CASCRMEGTGYTF	TGTGCCAGCTGTAGGATGGAGGGGACCGGCTACACCTTC
TRBV7-8	TRBJ2-1	once	TRBD2	CASSPAGLAGVNEQFF	TGTGCCAGCAGCCCCGCGGGACTAGCGGGAGTGAATGAGCAGTTCTTC
TRBV19	TRBJ1-3	few	.	CASSIRGSGNTIYF	TGTGCCAGTAGTATAAGGGGTTCTGGAAACACCATATATTTT
TRBV9	TRBJ1-5	.	.	CASSVGGFSNQPQHF	TGTGCCAGCAGCGTAGGAGGATTTAGCAATCAGCCCCAGCATTTT